Listed below are T cell receptor beta chains from one sample, sequenced in a study of T cells after posttransplantation cyclophosphamide. TCRdb's table, derived via immunoSEQ multiplex PCR, lists solely in-frame clones and lacks some. The table includes 15,000 to 25,000 clones, roughly nine tenths detected once. The source was PBMCs, collected after allogeneic stem cell transplant with posttransplant cyclophosphamide. These receptors were obtained from a female patient in her 40s who received an allogeneic stem cell transplant from a related donor, was CMV-positive, and had no GVHD. Some T cells may arise from the graft donor. Each CDR3 is given with its conserved first and last residue. D genes are given only for firm matches. A clone size is listed for some rows: how often the clone was seen (once, few, many), or a class if it is expanded.

J gene | CDR3 length | V gene | D gene | clone size | CDR3 DNA | CDR3 protein
TRBJ2-5 | 12 | TRBV7-9 | - | - | TGTGCCAGCAGCTTAACAGGGGGGGGCCAGTACTTC | CASSLTGGGQYF
TRBJ2-2 | 16 | TRBV19 | TRBD1 | - | TGTGCCAGTAGTGCCGCGCGGACAGGGAACACCGGGGAGCTGTTTTTT | CASSAARTGNTGELFF
TRBJ2-7 | 13 | TRBV6-1 | - | once | TGTGCCAGCAGCCTAGCTGTCTCCTACGAGCAGTACTTC | CASSLAVSYEQYF
TRBJ1-2 | 15 | TRBV15 | TRBD1 | - | TGTGCCACCAGCAGAGATAAGGGGACAGCCTATGGCTACACCTTC | CATSRDKGTAYGYTF
TRBJ1-4 | 13 | TRBV4-2 | - | - | TGTGCCAGCAGCCCTCAGGGTAATGAAAAACTGTTTTTT | CASSPQGNEKLFF
TRBJ2-5 | 15 | TRBV30 | TRBD1 | - | TGTGCCTGGAGTGTAGACAGGGGCCCGCAAGAGACCCAGTACTTC | CAWSVDRGPQETQYF
TRBJ2-1 | 15 | TRBV9 | TRBD2 | - | TGTGCCAGCAGCGTAGTAGCGGGAAGTTACAATGAGCAGTTCTTC | CASSVVAGSYNEQFF
TRBJ2-2 | 15 | TRBV29-1 | TRBD2 | - | TGCAGCGTTGAAAGCGGGAGAACCAACACCGGGGAGCTGTTTTTT | CSVESGRTNTGELFF
TRBJ2-7 | 18 | TRBV28 | TRBD1 | - | TGTGCCAGCAGTTTACTCCCGGGACAGGGTGTAGTCTCCTACGAGCAGTACTTC | CASSLLPGQGVVSYEQYF
TRBJ2-3 | 13 | TRBV5-4 | TRBD2 | large | TGTGCCACCGGGGGGGACGGAACAGATACGCAGTATTTT | CATGGDGTDTQYF
TRBJ2-1 | 16 | TRBV4-2 | TRBD2 | - | TGTGCCAGCAGCCAAGATCTACTAGCGGGAGGGGATGAGCAGTTCTTC | CASSQDLLAGGDEQFF
TRBJ2-5 | 13 | TRBV30 | TRBD1 | - | TGTGCCTGGACCCGGGACAGCCAAGAGACCCAGTACTTC | CAWTRDSQETQYF
TRBJ2-3 | 14 | TRBV30 | - | - | TGTGCCTGGAGTGTATCTGGGCTCTTCGATACGCAGTATTTT | CAWSVSGLFDTQYF
TRBJ2-6 | 17 | TRBV9 | - | - | TGTGCCAGCAGCGCGTGGACAGCGATCTCTGGGGCCAACGTCCTGACTTTC | CASSAWTAISGANVLTF
TRBJ2-7 | 14 | TRBV6-5 | - | - | TGTGCCAGCAGTCCTACAGGGTGGTCCTACGAGCAGTACTTC | CASSPTGWSYEQYF
TRBJ2-1 | 17 | TRBV19 | TRBD2 | - | TGTGCCAGTAGTATAGATGCGGGAGGGTATCCCTACAATGAGCAGTTCTTC | CASSIDAGGYPYNEQFF
TRBJ2-7 | 14 | TRBV5-1 | TRBD2 | - | TGCGCCAGCAGCCTGGGACTAGCGGGAACGGTATGGTACTTC | CASSLGLAGTVWYF
TRBJ1-5 | 16 | TRBV30 | - | - | TGTGCCTGGAGTGATCAAAAGGGGGGGATAAATCAGCCCCAGCATTTT | CAWSDQKGGINQPQHF
TRBJ2-5 | 17 | TRBV9 | TRBD2 | - | TGTGCCAGCAGCACCGGTCTTCTAGCGGGAGTAGGAGAGACCCAGTACTTC | CASSTGLLAGVGETQYF
TRBJ1-2 | 14 | TRBV6-5 | - | - | TGTGCCAGCAGTTACTCCTCACTTAGTTATGGCTACACCTTC | CASSYSSLSYGYTF
TRBJ2-5 | 14 | TRBV6-5 | - | - | TGTGCCAGCAGTCGTCAGGGGTGGGGGGAGACCCAGTACTTC | CASSRQGWGETQYF
TRBJ2-3 | 14 | TRBV7-8 | - | - | TGTGCCAGCAGCCGGAAGGGGGGCACAGATACGCAGTATTTT | CASSRKGGTDTQYF
TRBJ2-1 | 17 | TRBV9 | TRBD2 | - | TGTGCCAGCAGCGACGGGACTAGCGGGAGGGCCCGGAATGAGCAGTTCTTC | CASSDGTSGRARNEQFF
TRBJ2-1 | 14 | TRBV28 | - | - | TGTGCCAGCAAGTTAGGCGGGATCTACAATGAGCAGTTCTTC | CASKLGGIYNEQFF
TRBJ2-7 | 13 | TRBV29-1 | TRBD2 | - | TGCAGCGTTGTGTATAGCGGGTTCTACGAGCAGTACTTC | CSVVYSGFYEQYF
TRBJ1-1 | 12 | TRBV7-3 | - | once | TGTGCCAGCAGCTTAGGCACAGGGAGAGCTTTCTTT | CASSLGTGRAFF
TRBJ2-2 | 13 | TRBV27 | - | - | TGTGCCAGCAGTTTTATGGGGCAGCGGGAGCTGTTTTTT | CASSFMGQRELFF
TRBJ2-1 | 18 | TRBV9 | TRBD2 | once | TGTGCCAGCAGCGTAGGGACTAGCGGGAGGGCCGTTTCGCATGAGCAGTTCTTC | CASSVGTSGRAVSHEQFF
TRBJ2-1 | 18 | TRBV9 | TRBD2 | - | TGTGCCAGCAGCGTAGCTTCGGGTAGCGGGAGGGCCTCGGATGAGCAGTTCTTC | CASSVASGSGRASDEQFF
TRBJ1-2 | 14 | TRBV28 | - | - | TGTGCCAGCAGTTTGCGGGGGTTCAACTATGGCTACACCTTC | CASSLRGFNYGYTF
TRBJ1-1 | 12 | TRBV7-2 | TRBD1 | few | TGTGCCAGCAGTTTGGGGGACAGGCGGGCTTTCTTT | CASSLGDRRAFF
TRBJ2-7 | 14 | TRBV28 | TRBD2 | - | TGTGCCAGCAGTGGACTAGCGGGTTCCTACGAGCAGTACTTC | CASSGLAGSYEQYF
TRBJ1-2 | 11 | TRBV30 | - | once | TGTGCCTGGAGTACAGTCTATGGCTACACCTTC | CAWSTVYGYTF